Reported below is one TCR beta chain. The sample holds other DNA sequences that translate to the same CDR3. The ends were cut back, 7 bases at V and 1 base at J, with 13 bases in the middle. This CDR3 contains 13 residues. CDR1 SQVTM and CDR2 ANQGSEA come from the germline V gene. This entry is derived from a study of blood T cell repertoires in COVID-19. Study-wide background: From T cells, B-cell-depleted T cells, or PBMCs came the material, which was cDNA or gDNA.

Per the study methods: Counts of nucleated cells, estimated from reference gene primer amplification, were obtained. Assay used: immunoSEQ multiplex PCR; TCRdb lists only in-frame clones, some missing. V and J calls and clone size come straight from that table; D and trimming were deduced from the DNA. Found here are approximately 190,000 clones, roughly four fifths of them singletons; the top ten hold approximately 6.1%. This clonotype originated in a woman aged 40 to 55 with acute or convalescent COVID-19. This chain uses TRBV29-1 with TRBJ1-1; tentatively, D is TRBD1 (6 bases). Sample: peripheral blood. This CDR3 is CSGRGGRNTEAFF. The CDR3 nucleotides are TGCAGCGGGAGGGGGGGGAGGAACACTGAAGCTTTCTTT.